Listed below are T cell receptor beta chains from one sample, sequenced in a study of T-cell reconstitution after alpha-beta-depleted transplantation in children. TCRdb redid the calling of the PCR reads with MiXCR, one entry per CDR3 protein. The sample has over 550,000 distinct CDR3 sequences, over 9.5% seen once. The input for sequencing was PBMCs from the stem cell graft donor, taken from the stem cell graft. All receptors come from a human donor who donated a stem cell graft to a child with acute myeloid leukemia. CDR3s leave out the opening cysteine and the closing phenylalanine or tryptophan.

v_gene	j_gene	CDR3aa
TRBV7-8	TRBJ2-5	ASSRGQGQTQY
TRBV7-9	TRBJ2-4	ASSRTGAKNIQY
TRBV6-2/TRBV6-3	TRBJ2-5	ASRLPGEETQY
TRBV6-5	TRBJ2-5	ASSSRGLAQETQY
TRBV12-3/TRBV12-4	TRBJ1-5	ASTGQVNQPQH
TRBV6-2/TRBV6-3	TRBJ2-4	ASSVQGQNFKNIQY
TRBV29-1	TRBJ2-5	SVQRGVVETQY
TRBV7-2	TRBJ2-2	ASSSRLAGGEVVF
TRBV20-1	TRBJ2-1	SAPDRISSEQF
TRBV7-9	TRBJ2-1	ASSRQRDSSYNEQF
TRBV27	TRBJ1-2	ASGDRDYGYT
TRBV30	TRBJ1-1	AWGRPNTEAF
TRBV14	TRBJ2-2	ASSPNYILTGELF
TRBV6-1	TRBJ2-6	ASRQGVYAGANVLT
TRBV7-3	TRBJ2-1	ASSSLPIIRTSGRGRVEQF
TRBV29-1	TRBJ1-1	SVTNRANTEAF
TRBV7-9	TRBJ2-6	ASGVGQHFSGANVLT
TRBV2	TRBJ1-6	ASSEEGRGNSPLH
TRBV7-2	TRBJ2-4	ATTEGSSGSYIQY
TRBV20-1	TRBJ2-7	SARGLLYEQY
TRBV29-1	TRBJ2-3	SAQDSGISTDTQY
TRBV24-1	TRBJ2-1	ATGQVNYEQF
TRBV11-2	TRBJ1-4	ASSLVRRGEKLF
TRBV28	TRBJ2-6	ASSKILSGANVLT